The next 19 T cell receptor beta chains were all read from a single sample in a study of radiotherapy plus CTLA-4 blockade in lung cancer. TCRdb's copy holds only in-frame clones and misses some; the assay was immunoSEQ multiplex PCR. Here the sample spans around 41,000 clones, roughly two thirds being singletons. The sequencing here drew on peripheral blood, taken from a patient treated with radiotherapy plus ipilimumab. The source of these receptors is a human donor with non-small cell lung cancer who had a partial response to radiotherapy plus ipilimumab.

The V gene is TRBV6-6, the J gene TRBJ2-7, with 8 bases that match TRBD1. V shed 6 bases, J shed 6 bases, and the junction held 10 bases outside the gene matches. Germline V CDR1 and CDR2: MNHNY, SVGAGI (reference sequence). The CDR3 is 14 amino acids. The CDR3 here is CASRTGTGSGEQYF. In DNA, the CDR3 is TGTGCCAGCAGGACCGGGACAGGCTCGGGCGAGCAGTACTTC.

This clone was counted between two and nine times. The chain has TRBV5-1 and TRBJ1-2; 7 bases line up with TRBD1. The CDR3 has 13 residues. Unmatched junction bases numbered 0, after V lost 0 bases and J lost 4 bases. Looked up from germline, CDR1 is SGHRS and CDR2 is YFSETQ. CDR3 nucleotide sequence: TGCGCCAGCAGCTTGGACAGGGGCTATGGCTACACCTTC. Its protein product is CASSLDRGYGYTF.

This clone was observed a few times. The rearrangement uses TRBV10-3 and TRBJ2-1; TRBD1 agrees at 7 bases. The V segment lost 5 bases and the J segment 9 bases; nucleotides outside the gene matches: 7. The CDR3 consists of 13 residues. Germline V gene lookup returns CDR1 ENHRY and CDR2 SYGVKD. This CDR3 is CAISREQGIEQFF. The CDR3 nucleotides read TGTGCCATCAGTCGAGAACAGGGGATTGAGCAGTTCTTC.

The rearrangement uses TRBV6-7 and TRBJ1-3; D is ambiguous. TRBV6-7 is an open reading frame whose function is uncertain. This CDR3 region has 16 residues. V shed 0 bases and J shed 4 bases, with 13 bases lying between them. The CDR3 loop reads CASSYSTPKRGNTIYF. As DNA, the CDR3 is TGTGCCAGCAGTTACTCGACACCAAAACGAGGAAACACCATATATTTT.

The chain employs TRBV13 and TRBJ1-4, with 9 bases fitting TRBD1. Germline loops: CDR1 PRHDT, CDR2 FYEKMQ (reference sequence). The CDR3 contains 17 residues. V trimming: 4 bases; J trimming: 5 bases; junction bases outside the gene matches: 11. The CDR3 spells CASSSAPGTGRNEKLFF. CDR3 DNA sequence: TGTGCCAGCAGCTCTGCTCCCGGGACAGGGCGGAATGAAAAACTGTTTTTT.

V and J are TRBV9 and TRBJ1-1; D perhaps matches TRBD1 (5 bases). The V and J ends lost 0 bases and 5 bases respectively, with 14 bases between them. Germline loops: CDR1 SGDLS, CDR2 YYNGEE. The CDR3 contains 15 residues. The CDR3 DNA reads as TGTGCCAGCAGCGTAGGTGAGGGGCGGGGGACTGAAGCTTTCTTT. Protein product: CASSVGEGRGTEAFF.

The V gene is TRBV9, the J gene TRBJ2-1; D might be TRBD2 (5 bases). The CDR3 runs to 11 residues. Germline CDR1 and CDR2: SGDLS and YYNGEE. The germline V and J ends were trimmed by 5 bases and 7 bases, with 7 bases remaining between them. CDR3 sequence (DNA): TGTGCCAGCAGAAGCGGAAATGAGCAGTTCTTC. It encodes CASRSGNEQFF.

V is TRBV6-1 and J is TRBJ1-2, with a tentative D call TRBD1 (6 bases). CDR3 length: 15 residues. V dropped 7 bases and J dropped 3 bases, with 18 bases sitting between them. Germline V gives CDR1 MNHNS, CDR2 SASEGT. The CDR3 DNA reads TGTGCCAGCACTCGGAGACAGGCGGGCGACTATGGCTACACCTTC. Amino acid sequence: CASTRRQAGDYGYTF.

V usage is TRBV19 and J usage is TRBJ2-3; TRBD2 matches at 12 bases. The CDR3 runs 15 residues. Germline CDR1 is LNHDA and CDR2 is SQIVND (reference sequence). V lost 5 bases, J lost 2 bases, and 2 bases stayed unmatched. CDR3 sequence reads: CASSGTSGYTDTQYF. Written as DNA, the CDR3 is TGTGCCAGTAGTGGGACTAGCGGGTACACAGATACGCAGTATTTT. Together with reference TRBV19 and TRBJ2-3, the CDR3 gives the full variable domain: DGGITQSPKYLFRKEGQNVTLSCEQNLNHDAMYWYRQDPGQGLRLIYYSQIVNDFQKGDIAEGYSVSREKKESFPLTVTSAQKNPTAFYLCASSGTSGYTDTQYFGPGTRLTVL.

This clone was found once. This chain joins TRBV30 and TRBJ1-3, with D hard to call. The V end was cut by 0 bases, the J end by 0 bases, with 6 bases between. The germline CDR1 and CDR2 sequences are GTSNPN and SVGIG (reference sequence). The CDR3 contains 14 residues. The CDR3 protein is CAWSVLRSGNTIYF. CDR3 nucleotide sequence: TGTGCCTGGAGTGTACTGCGCTCTGGAAACACCATATATTTT.

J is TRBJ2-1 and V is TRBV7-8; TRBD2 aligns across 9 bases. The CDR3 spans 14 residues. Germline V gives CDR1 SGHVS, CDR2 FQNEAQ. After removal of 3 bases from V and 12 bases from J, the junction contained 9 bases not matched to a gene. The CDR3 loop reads CASSLGLAGRGQFF. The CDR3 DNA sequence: TGTGCCAGCAGCTTGGGTCTAGCGGGACGAGGGCAGTTCTTC.

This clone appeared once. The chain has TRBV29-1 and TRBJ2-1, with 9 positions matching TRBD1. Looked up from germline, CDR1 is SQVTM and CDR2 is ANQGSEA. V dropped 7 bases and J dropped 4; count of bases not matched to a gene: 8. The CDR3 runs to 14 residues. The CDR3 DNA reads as TGCAGCGGAACGGGACAGGGTTTTTACAATGAGCAGTTCTTC. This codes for CSGTGQGFYNEQFF.

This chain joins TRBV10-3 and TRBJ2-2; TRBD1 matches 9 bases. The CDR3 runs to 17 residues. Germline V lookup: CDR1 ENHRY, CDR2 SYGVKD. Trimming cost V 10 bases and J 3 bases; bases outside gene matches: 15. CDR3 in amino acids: CATSGTGRAPDTGELFF. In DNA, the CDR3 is TGTGCCACCTCCGGGACAGGGAGGGCCCCGGACACCGGGGAGCTGTTTTTT.

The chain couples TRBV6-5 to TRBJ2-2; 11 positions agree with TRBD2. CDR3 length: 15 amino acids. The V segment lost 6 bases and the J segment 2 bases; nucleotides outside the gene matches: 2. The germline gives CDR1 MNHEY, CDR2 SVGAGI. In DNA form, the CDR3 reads TGTGCCAGCAGCGGGACTAGCGGTAACACCGGGGAGCTGTTTTTT. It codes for CASSGTSGNTGELFF.

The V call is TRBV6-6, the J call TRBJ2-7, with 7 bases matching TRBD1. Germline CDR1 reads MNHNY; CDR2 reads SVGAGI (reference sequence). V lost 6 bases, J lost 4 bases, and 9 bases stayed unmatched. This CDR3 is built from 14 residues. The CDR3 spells CASSPRRDRYEQYF. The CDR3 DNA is TGTGCCAGCAGCCCCCGTCGGGACAGATACGAGCAGTACTTC.

CDR3 sequence: CATQAGGKGDQPQHF. In DNA, the CDR3 is TGTGCCACCCAAGCGGGCGGTAAGGGAGATCAGCCCCAGCATTTT. The chain employs TRBV15 and TRBJ1-5; D call uncertain. This CDR3 contains 15 residues. CDR1 is LNHNV and CDR2 is YYDKDF in the germline V gene (reference sequence). Between the trimmed V and J ends, which lost 8 bases and 5 bases, there was a span of 19 bases.

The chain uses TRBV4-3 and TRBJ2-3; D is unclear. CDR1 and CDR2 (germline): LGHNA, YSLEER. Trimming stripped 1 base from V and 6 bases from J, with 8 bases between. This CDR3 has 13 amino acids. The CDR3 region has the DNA TGCGCCAGCAGCCAAGTCTCCGGGGATACGCAGTATTTT. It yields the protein CASSQVSGDTQYF.

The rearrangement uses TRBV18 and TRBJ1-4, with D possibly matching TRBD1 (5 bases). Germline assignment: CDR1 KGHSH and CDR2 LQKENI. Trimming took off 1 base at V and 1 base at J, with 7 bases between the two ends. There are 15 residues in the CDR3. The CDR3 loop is CASSPQGKTNEKLFF. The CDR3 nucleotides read TGTGCCAGCTCACCACAGGGGAAAACTAATGAAAAACTGTTTTTT.

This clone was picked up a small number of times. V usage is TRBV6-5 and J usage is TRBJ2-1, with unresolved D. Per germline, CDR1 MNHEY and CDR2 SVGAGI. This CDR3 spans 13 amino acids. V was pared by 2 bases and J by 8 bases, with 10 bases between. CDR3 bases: TGTGCCAGCAGTTACACTAATTACGATGAGCAGTTCTTC. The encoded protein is CASSYTNYDEQFF.